Below are 8 T cell receptor beta chains sequenced from a single sample in a study of blood T cell repertoires in COVID-19. Using immunoSEQ multiplex PCR, the repertoire was profiled, and TCRdb retains in-frame clones only, with some absent. The table has approximately 140,000 clones, 70% to 90% seen once. Sequenced input: peripheral blood. The receptors originated from a man aged 65-85 years with acute or convalescent COVID-19.

The rearrangement links TRBV11-2 to TRBJ2-5; 8 nucleotides match TRBD2. The CDR3 sequence is 15 residues long. The V gene end was trimmed by 2 bases and the J gene end by 5 bases; junction bases not matched to a gene: 7. Germline lookup yields CDR1 SGHAT and CDR2 FQNNGV. CDR3 sequence reads: CASSLRIAGRETQYF. The CDR3 nucleotides read TGTGCCAGCAGCTTAAGAATAGCGGGGCGGGAGACCCAGTACTTC.

This chain links TRBV15 with TRBJ2-2; possibly TRBD2 for D (5 bases). Germline CDR1 reads LNHNV; CDR2 reads YYDKDF (reference sequence). The V and J ends lost 0 bases and 1 base respectively, with 6 bases between them. The CDR3 loop spans 15 amino acids. The CDR3 here is CATSRERVNTGELFF. Here the CDR3 DNA reads TGTGCCACCAGCAGAGAGCGGGTGAACACCGGGGAGCTGTTTTTT. Drawing the rest from reference TRBV15 and TRBJ2-2, the complete variable domain is DAMVIQNPRYQVTQFGKPVTLSCSQTLNHNVMYWYQQKSSQAPKLLFHYYDKDFNNEADTPDNFQSRRPNTSFCFLDIRSPGLGDTAMYLCATSRERVNTGELFFGEGSRLTVL.

The genes are TRBV9 and TRBJ1-4; D is undetermined. V gave up 0 bases and J gave up 7 bases, with 10 bases separating them. Germline V CDR1 and CDR2: SGDLS, YYNGEE. This CDR3 is built from 14 residues. The DNA for the CDR3 is TGTGCCAGCAGCGTAGGTGGCGACACTGAAAAACTGTTTTTT. It encodes CASSVGGDTEKLFF.

This clone appeared a few times. The V call is TRBV10-3, the J call TRBJ1-1; D perhaps matches TRBD1 (5 bases). With 10 bases removed from V and 1 base from J, the gap between germline ends came to 13 bases. Germline assignment: CDR1 ENHRY and CDR2 SYGVKD. CDR3 length: 13 residues. The CDR3 coding sequence is TGTGCCACCCAGGGTGTGCCGAACACTGAAGCTTTCTTT. Its translation is CATQGVPNTEAFF.

The chain joins TRBV11-1 to TRBJ2-3, with D possibly matching TRBD1 (6 bases). The CDR3 length is 16 residues. V was clipped by 1 base and J by 2 bases, with 13 bases between them. In germline, CDR1 is SGHAT, CDR2 FQDESV (reference sequence). The CDR3 DNA follows: TGTGCCAGCAGCTTAGAGGGGGTTTCGTACACAGATACGCAGTATTTT. It specifies CASSLEGVSYTDTQYF. Full variable domain (outside the CDR3, taken from reference TRBV11-1 and TRBJ2-3): EAEVAQSPRYKITEKSQAVAFWCDPISGHATLYWYRQILGQGPELLVQFQDESVVDDSQLPKDRFSAERLKGVDSTLKIQPAELGDSAMYLCASSLEGVSYTDTQYFGPGTRLTVL.

The chain employs TRBV27 and TRBJ2-3; 7 bases align to TRBD1. The CDR3 spans 15 residues. Germline-derived CDR1 and CDR2 are MNHEY and SMNVEV (reference sequence). V dropped 8 bases and J dropped 1; count of bases not matched to a gene: 9. In nucleotides, the CDR3 is TGTGCCAGCGGACAACAGGGGATCGGCACAGATACGCAGTATTTT. It translates to CASGQQGIGTDTQYF.

J is TRBJ2-7 and V is TRBV9; the match to TRBD2 covers 8 bases. The CDR3 has 14 residues. Germline V gene sequence: CDR1 SGDLS, CDR2 YYNGEE. The J segment lost 3 bases and the V segment lost 4 bases, leaving 6 bases of the junction unmatched. The CDR3 bases are TGTGCCAGCAGCATAAGCGGGAGTGGCTACGAGCAGTACTTC. This encodes CASSISGSGYEQYF.

The rearrangement joins TRBV18 to TRBJ1-4; D possibly corresponds to TRBD1 (5 bases). Looked up from germline, CDR1 is KGHSH and CDR2 is LQKENI. Trimming took 2 bases from V and 4 from J, leaving 17 bases between them. CDR3 length: 17 amino acids. Here the CDR3 reads CASSPYGGSPSNEKLFF. CDR3 DNA sequence: TGTGCCAGCTCACCATACGGGGGTAGCCCAAGTAATGAAAAACTGTTTTTT.